Only a few counts were recorded for the clone carrying this T cell receptor beta chain. Naive CD8 populations comprised CD45RO-negative cells positively selected for CCR7, excluding terminally differentiated effector memory CD45RA+ cells. Caucasian adults living in Nashville, Tennessee, provided all samples. Researchers divided each subset's genomic DNA evenly across several immunoSEQ plates. Measured with immunoSEQ multiplex PCR; TCRdb has only the in-frame clones, and not every one. The repertoire holds about 680,000 clones, with just over 90% as singletons. The data are from a study of shared clonotypes between healthy human individuals. Sequencing used naive CD8+ T cells sorted from blood. The TCR originated in a man aged 30 to 45 in good health.

The CDR3 DNA follows: TGTGCCAGCAGCTTTGAGTACGGTACCGGGGAGCTGTTTTTT. As protein: CASSFEYGTGELFF. The chain has TRBV7-9 and TRBJ2-2, with unresolved D. The germline V gene has CDR1 SEHNR and CDR2 FQNEAQ (reference sequence). V was pared by 3 bases and J by 5 bases, with 10 bases between. This CDR3 has 14 residues.